The 17 T cell receptor beta chains below were found in one sample sequenced in a study of control samples from healthy donors and cancer patients. Assay: immunoSEQ multiplex PCR; the TCRdb copy retains only in-frame clones and omits some. Counted here are 110,000 to 150,000 clones, 85% to 95% occurring once; the ten biggest clones make up about 14%. Sequenced sample: PBMCs. These receptors were collected from a man aged 60 to 75 with colorectal cancer.

This clone was detected only once. The chain is built from TRBV30 and TRBJ1-1; perhaps TRBD1 as D (6 bases). V gave up 3 bases and J gave up 4 bases, with 12 bases separating them. CDR3 length: 13 residues. CDR1 and CDR2 from the germline V gene are GTSNPN and SVGIG (reference sequence). The CDR3 coding sequence is TGTGCCTGGAGCCAGGGGCGTAGCACTGAAGCTTTCTTT. Translation gives CAWSQGRSTEAFF.

The chain uses TRBV5-8 and TRBJ1-3; 9 bases map to TRBD1. Germline-derived CDR1 and CDR2 are SGHTS and YDEGEE. J lost 4 bases, V lost 2 bases, and 1 base had no gene match. The CDR3 sequence is 14 residues long. CDR3 bases: TGTGCCAGCAGCTTCGGGACAGGGGGAAACACCATATATTTT. It yields the protein CASSFGTGGNTIYF.

The chain joins TRBV7-9 to TRBJ1-2, with TRBD1 as a possible D gene (6 bases). The V gene's germline CDR1 is SEHNR and CDR2 FQNEAQ (reference sequence). Trimming took 5 bases from V and 4 from J, leaving 17 bases between them. The CDR3 totals 15 residues. CDR3 sequence (DNA): TGTGCCAGCAGCCACACAGGGATTCTCTCCTATGGCTACACCTTC. The encoded protein is CASSHTGILSYGYTF.

The gene calls are TRBV19 and TRBJ2-3, with D perhaps TRBD2 (7 bases). The CDR3 has 16 residues. CDR1 and CDR2 from the germline V gene are LNHDA and SQIVND (reference sequence). V was cut by 1 base and J by 3 bases, with 14 bases left in between. The CDR3 bases are TGTGCCAGTAGTATAGGGAGGGGGGGCCCTACAGATACGCAGTATTTT. Translated: CASSIGRGGPTDTQYF.

The chain uses TRBV21-1 and TRBJ1-5. TRBV21-1 is a recognized pseudogene. This CDR3 has 17 amino acids. The chain's CDR3 is CASSKQKSALGRQPQHF. CDR3 bases: TGTGCCAGCAGCAAACAAAAGTCTGCCCTGGGGAGACAGCCCCAGCATTTT.

The sample holds one count of this clone. V usage is TRBV19 and J usage is TRBJ1-3; D is uncertain. V lost 5 bases and J lost 0, with 11 bases in between. Germline V gives CDR1 LNHDA, CDR2 SQIVND (reference sequence). The CDR3 runs 15 residues. The DNA for the CDR3 is TGTGCCAGTAGTGACTCCCTTCTCTCTGGAAACACCATATATTTT. It encodes CASSDSLLSGNTIYF.

The rearrangement links TRBV6-2 or TRBV6-3 to TRBJ2-1; 9 bases line up with TRBD2. The CDR3 loop spans 16 amino acids. Trimming cost V 3 bases and J 1 base; bases outside gene matches: 4. The germline gives CDR1 MNHEY, CDR2 SVGEGT. The CDR3 bases are TGTGCCAGCAGTTATCACGGACTAGCGTCCTACAATGAGCAGTTCTTC. This encodes CASSYHGLASYNEQFF.

The V and J genes are TRBV6-1 and TRBJ2-7; D is ambiguous. The CDR3 is 14 residues long. Germline CDR1 reads MNHNS; CDR2 reads SASEGT. V lost 3 bases and J 0 bases, leaving 9 bases between the germline ends. The CDR3 bases are TGTGCCAGCAGTGATTTGGAAAGCTCCTACGAGCAGTACTTC. Protein: CASSDLESSYEQYF.

V gene TRBV7-2 combines with J gene TRBJ2-2; no clear D. The CDR3 consists of 15 residues. The V end lost 5 bases, the J end lost 4 bases, and 14 bases lay between the germline ends. Per the germline V gene, CDR1 is SGHTA and CDR2 is FQGNSA. DNA for the CDR3: TGTGCCAGCAGCCCTCCTCCGGGTAGCACCGGGGAGCTGTTTTTT. Its translation is CASSPPPGSTGELFF.

V and J are TRBV11-2 and TRBJ2-7, with TRBD1 as a possible D gene (6 bases). The CDR3 is 14 amino acids. CDR1 is SGHAT and CDR2 is FQNNGV in the germline V gene. V lost 6 bases to trimming and J lost 0 bases, with 12 bases between them. CDR3 sequence reads: CASSTGLSSYEQYF. DNA for the CDR3: TGTGCCAGCAGTACAGGGTTGAGCTCCTACGAGCAGTACTTC.

The chain combines TRBV6-6 with TRBJ2-7; D perhaps matches TRBD1 (6 bases). Germline loops: CDR1 MNHNY, CDR2 SVGAGI (reference sequence). This CDR3 region has 14 residues. The germline V and J ends were trimmed by 6 bases and 5 bases, with 17 bases remaining between them. CDR3 region: CASSSPGEWDEQYF. The DNA of the CDR3 is TGTGCCAGCAGCTCTCCAGGGGAGTGGGACGAGCAGTACTTC.

For this clone: Within the sample, other DNA sequences also encode this same CDR3. This sequence joins TRBV14 and TRBJ2-1; D remains ambiguous. In germline, CDR1 is SGHDN, CDR2 FVKESK. Trimming shortened V by 3 bases and J by 9 bases, and 9 bases separated the two germline ends. The CDR3 is 12 residues long. The CDR3 nucleotides are TGTGCCAGCAGCCACGCTTGGGGTGAGCAGTTCTTC. This sequence encodes CASSHAWGEQFF.

The chain recombines TRBV6-5 with TRBJ1-1, with D possibly matching TRBD1 (6 bases). This CDR3 has 13 residues. Germline V lookup: CDR1 MNHEY, CDR2 SVGAGI. Trimming stripped 10 bases from V and 5 bases from J, with 17 bases between. CDR3 residues: CAIIKQGGTEAFF. The CDR3 region has the DNA TGTGCCATTATTAAACAGGGCGGGACTGAAGCTTTCTTT.

This clone was picked up one time. The V and J genes are TRBV5-4 and TRBJ1-2; 12 nucleotides line up with TRBD1. J gave up 7 bases and V 4 bases, and 8 bases lay outside the gene matches. This CDR3 comprises 15 residues. The V gene's germline CDR1 is SGHNT and CDR2 YYREEE (reference sequence). As DNA, the CDR3 is TGTGCCAGCAGCCTAGCCGGGACAGGGGGCGCTGGCTACACCTTC. Its protein product is CASSLAGTGGAGYTF.

This clone was recorded once. This chain connects TRBV21-1 to TRBJ2-3. TRBV21-1 represents a pseudogene. The CDR3 length is 16 residues. In DNA, the CDR3 is TGTGCCAGCAGCCACCGGGACCACGGGCGCACAGATACGCAGTATTTT. Its translation: CASSHRDHGRTDTQYF.

The rearrangement joins TRBV6-5 to TRBJ2-3; 7 bases fit TRBD2. The germline CDR1 and CDR2 sequences are MNHEY and SVGAGI. The CDR3 sequence is 15 residues long. J was trimmed by 0 bases and V by 8 bases; bases with no gene match: 8. CDR3 amino acids: CASAPAGDSTDTQYF. The CDR3, as DNA: TGTGCCAGCGCTCCCGCGGGGGATAGCACAGATACGCAGTATTTT.

The chain has TRBV24-1 and TRBJ2-2; D not certain. The CDR3 runs to 16 residues. The ends were cut back, 5 bases at V and 4 bases at J, with 16 bases in the middle. Germline CDR1 and CDR2: KGHDR and SFDVKD. In nucleotides, the CDR3 is TGTGCCACCAGTGGTTCCGGCGGCTCCTCCACCGGGGAGCTGTTTTTT. Encoded protein: CATSGSGGSSTGELFF.